This is a list of T cell receptor beta chains from one sample in a study of T cells in Graves' hyperthyroidism and ophthalmopathy. TCRdb re-analysed the multiplex PCR reads in MiXCR, keeping a single row per CDR3 protein. The sample lists a few hundred thousand distinct CDR3 sequences; 15% to 20% were seen once. The sample was blood. These TCRs come from a man younger than 30 with Graves' ophthalmopathy. Both conserved end residues are part of each CDR3. D genes are given only for firm matches. Size is stated for part of the rows, as once, few or many counts, or as a class when the clone is expanded.

d_gene: TRBD2
len: 16
j_gene: TRBJ2-5
v_gene: TRBV3-1
abundance: few
CDR3nt: TGTGCCAGCAGCCCACGGACTAGCGGGGCCCAAGAGACCCAGTACTTC
CDR3aa: CASSPRTSGAQETQYF

d_gene: .
len: 15
j_gene: TRBJ2-2
v_gene: TRBV9
abundance: many
CDR3nt: TGTGCCAGCAGCGTAGGCGGGGCCCCCACCGGGGAGCTGTTTTTT
CDR3aa: CASSVGGAPTGELFF

d_gene: TRBD1
len: 16
j_gene: TRBJ2-3
v_gene: TRBV4-1
abundance: .
CDR3nt: TGCGCCAGCACGCCCTCGGGACAGCCAATAACAGATACGCAGTATTTT
CDR3aa: CASTPSGQPITDTQYF

d_gene: TRBD1
len: 19
j_gene: TRBJ2-1
v_gene: TRBV6-5
abundance: many
CDR3nt: TGTGCCAGCAGTGTCCTTTTTGGGGCCGGGACAGGGGATTACAATGAGCAGTTCTTC
CDR3aa: CASSVLFGAGTGDYNEQFF

d_gene: .
len: 14
j_gene: TRBJ2-7
v_gene: TRBV12-3/TRBV12-4
abundance: .
CDR3nt: TGTGCCAGCATGGGGGGGCAGCTTCTCTACGAGCAGTACTTC
CDR3aa: CASMGGQLLYEQYF

d_gene: TRBD2
len: 15
j_gene: TRBJ2-7
v_gene: TRBV6-9
abundance: many
CDR3nt: TGTGCCAGCAGTTATTCCGGGACTAGCGGGGACGAGCAGTACTTC
CDR3aa: CASSYSGTSGDEQYF

d_gene: TRBD1
len: 17
j_gene: TRBJ2-5
v_gene: TRBV3-1
abundance: few
CDR3nt: TGTGCCAGCAGCCAAGGTCAATACAGGGGGCGCCAAGAGACCCAGTACTTC
CDR3aa: CASSQGQYRGRQETQYF

d_gene: .
len: 15
j_gene: TRBJ1-1
v_gene: TRBV6-2/TRBV6-3
abundance: few
CDR3nt: TGTGCCAGCAAGCCAAAGGGTGAAGGGGACACTGAAGCTTTCTTT
CDR3aa: CASKPKGEGDTEAFF

d_gene: .
len: 17
j_gene: TRBJ1-6
v_gene: TRBV20-1
abundance: few
CDR3nt: TGCAGTGCTAGAGATCACAGGGAAAGCTCCTATAATTCACCCCTCCACTTT
CDR3aa: CSARDHRESSYNSPLHF

d_gene: .
len: 14
j_gene: TRBJ2-3
v_gene: TRBV24-1
abundance: .
CDR3nt: TGTGCCACCAGGGGGAGACAAGCCACAGATACGCAGTATTTT
CDR3aa: CATRGRQATDTQYF

d_gene: .
len: 19
j_gene: TRBJ1-2
v_gene: TRBV28
abundance: .
CDR3nt: TGTGCCAGCAGTACCGTTCCGCGCGGGACGTATGGTGTTAGCTATGGCTACACCTTC
CDR3aa: CASSTVPRGTYGVSYGYTF

d_gene: TRBD1
len: 14
j_gene: TRBJ1-2
v_gene: TRBV5-1
abundance: few
CDR3nt: TGCGCCAGCAGCGTGGGACAGGGTTCGAGTGGCTACACCTTC
CDR3aa: CASSVGQGSSGYTF

d_gene: .
len: 14
j_gene: TRBJ1-2
v_gene: TRBV12-3/TRBV12-4
abundance: many
CDR3nt: TGTGCCAGCAGTAACCAGTCACTCGGCTATGGCTACACCTTC
CDR3aa: CASSNQSLGYGYTF

d_gene: TRBD1
len: 15
j_gene: TRBJ2-5
v_gene: TRBV12-3/TRBV12-4
abundance: many
CDR3nt: TGTGCCAGCAGACTACGGACAGGGACGGGAGAGACCCAGTACTTC
CDR3aa: CASRLRTGTGETQYF

d_gene: .
len: 16
j_gene: TRBJ2-1
v_gene: TRBV20-1
abundance: many
CDR3nt: TGCAGTGCTAGGAGCCTTGGAGGGGGCGAGCACAATGAGCAGTTCTTC
CDR3aa: CSARSLGGGEHNEQFF

d_gene: .
len: 11
j_gene: TRBJ1-1
v_gene: TRBV12-3/TRBV12-4
abundance: .
CDR3nt: TGTGCCAGCAAAAAGAACACTGAAGCTTTCTTT
CDR3aa: CASKKNTEAFF

d_gene: TRBD2
len: 17
j_gene: TRBJ2-7
v_gene: TRBV12-3/TRBV12-4
abundance: .
CDR3nt: TGTGCCAGCAGCCAAGTGGACTTCGGACTAGCGAACTACGAGCAGTACTTC
CDR3aa: CASSQVDFGLANYEQYF

d_gene: TRBD2
len: 16
j_gene: TRBJ2-7
v_gene: TRBV5-1
abundance: .
CDR3nt: TGCGCCAGCAGCTGGAGCAGGGGCGGGACTAGCGGGGAGCAGTACTTC
CDR3aa: CASSWSRGGTSGEQYF

d_gene: .
len: 14
j_gene: TRBJ1-5
v_gene: TRBV6-1
abundance: many
CDR3nt: TGTGCCAGCAACCGAGGACAGAGGAATCAGCCCCAGCATTTT
CDR3aa: CASNRGQRNQPQHF

d_gene: .
len: 14
j_gene: TRBJ2-5
v_gene: TRBV7-9
abundance: many
CDR3nt: TGTGCCAGCAGCACTGGGATGCGGGAAGAGACCCAGTACTTC
CDR3aa: CASSTGMREETQYF

d_gene: .
len: 15
j_gene: TRBJ1-2
v_gene: TRBV6-4
abundance: .
CDR3nt: TGTGCCAGCACCTGGAGGGACGGCCAGAACTATGGCTACACCTTC
CDR3aa: CASTWRDGQNYGYTF

d_gene: .
len: 12
j_gene: TRBJ2-1
v_gene: TRBV12-5
abundance: few
CDR3nt: TGTGCTAGTGGTTTGGGGGGTAGGGAGCAGTTCTTC
CDR3aa: CASGLGGREQFF

d_gene: .
len: 14
j_gene: TRBJ1-1
v_gene: TRBV5-1
abundance: many
CDR3nt: TGCGCCAGCAGCTTGGGGCAGACTTACACTGAAGCTTTCTTT
CDR3aa: CASSLGQTYTEAFF

d_gene: .
len: 14
j_gene: TRBJ1-1
v_gene: TRBV10-2
abundance: many
CDR3nt: TGCGCCAGCAGTGTGAGGGAATCTCACCCTGAAGCTTTCTTT
CDR3aa: CASSVRESHPEAFF

d_gene: TRBD1
len: 14
j_gene: TRBJ2-1
v_gene: TRBV19
abundance: .
CDR3nt: TGTGCCAGTATGGGGACAGGGCGTAGCAATGAGCAGTTCTTC
CDR3aa: CASMGTGRSNEQFF

d_gene: TRBD1
len: 16
j_gene: TRBJ2-7
v_gene: TRBV7-9
abundance: .
CDR3nt: TGTGCCAGCAGCTATCTCCCGGGACAGGGGGCCTACGAGCAGTACTTC
CDR3aa: CASSYLPGQGAYEQYF

d_gene: .
len: 14
j_gene: TRBJ2-3
v_gene: TRBV27
abundance: many
CDR3nt: TGTGCCAGCAGTCCGACAGATTACACAGATACGCAGTATTTT
CDR3aa: CASSPTDYTDTQYF

d_gene: TRBD2
len: 14
j_gene: TRBJ2-5
v_gene: TRBV6-2/TRBV6-3
abundance: .
CDR3nt: TGTGCCAGCAGTTCCGGGACTAGCCAAGAGACCCAGTACTTC
CDR3aa: CASSSGTSQETQYF

d_gene: TRBD1
len: 15
j_gene: TRBJ1-2
v_gene: TRBV10-2
abundance: few
CDR3nt: TGCGCCAGCAGTGGTACTGGACAGGCGGGCTATGGCTACACCTTC
CDR3aa: CASSGTGQAGYGYTF

d_gene: TRBD1
len: 15
j_gene: TRBJ1-6
v_gene: TRBV5-1
abundance: many
CDR3nt: TGCGCCAGCAGCTTGGAGGGGGCCGATAATTCACCCCTCCACTTT
CDR3aa: CASSLEGADNSPLHF

d_gene: .
len: 16
j_gene: TRBJ2-5
v_gene: TRBV6-1
abundance: many
CDR3nt: TGTGCCAGCAGTTCCCTGAGGGTGGACGGTCGGGAGACCCAGTACTTC
CDR3aa: CASSSLRVDGRETQYF

d_gene: .
len: 12
j_gene: TRBJ2-7
v_gene: TRBV24-1
abundance: many
CDR3nt: TGTGCCACCAGTGATTCCTCCTACGAGCAGTACTTC
CDR3aa: CATSDSSYEQYF

d_gene: .
len: 15
j_gene: TRBJ1-1
v_gene: TRBV20-1
abundance: few
CDR3nt: TGCAGTGCTATCCCTGTCCGGGGGCCGGGCACTGAAGCTTTCTTT
CDR3aa: CSAIPVRGPGTEAFF

d_gene: TRBD2
len: 18
j_gene: TRBJ2-3
v_gene: TRBV6-1
abundance: .
CDR3nt: TGTGCCAGCAGTCCCCGCCATACCGGGACCGGGAGGGGAGATACGCAGTATTTT
CDR3aa: CASSPRHTGTGRGDTQYF

d_gene: .
len: 13
j_gene: TRBJ2-7
v_gene: TRBV6-6
abundance: many
CDR3nt: TGTGCCAGCAGTTACAACAGAAACTACGAGCAGTACTTC
CDR3aa: CASSYNRNYEQYF

d_gene: .
len: 15
j_gene: TRBJ2-1
v_gene: TRBV6-1
abundance: few
CDR3nt: TGTGCCAGCAGTCGTGAATATTACTACTACAATGAGCAGTTCTTC
CDR3aa: CASSREYYYYNEQFF

d_gene: TRBD2
len: 14
j_gene: TRBJ2-7
v_gene: TRBV3-1
abundance: .
CDR3nt: TGTGCCAGCGCCCGTTGGACTAGCGGCTACGAGCAGTACTTC
CDR3aa: CASARWTSGYEQYF

d_gene: TRBD1
len: 16
j_gene: TRBJ1-6
v_gene: TRBV6-1
abundance: many
CDR3nt: TGTGCCAGCAGTACACGACGGGACAGGCTGAATTCACCCCTCCACTTT
CDR3aa: CASSTRRDRLNSPLHF

d_gene: .
len: 14
j_gene: TRBJ1-5
v_gene: TRBV12-3/TRBV12-4
abundance: many
CDR3nt: TGTGCCAGCAGTTTGGCAGATAGCAATCAGCCCCAGCATTTT
CDR3aa: CASSLADSNQPQHF

d_gene: .
len: 18
j_gene: TRBJ2-2
v_gene: TRBV12-3/TRBV12-4
abundance: once
CDR3nt: TGTGCCAGCAGTTTTAGGGGCAGGGGGGGAGCAGTCACCGGGGAGCTGTTTTTT
CDR3aa: CASSFRGRGGAVTGELFF

d_gene: .
len: 12
j_gene: TRBJ1-5
v_gene: TRBV19
abundance: .
CDR3nt: TGTGCCAGTAGTATAGTCAATCAGCCCCAGCATTTT
CDR3aa: CASSIVNQPQHF

d_gene: TRBD1
len: 15
j_gene: TRBJ1-2
v_gene: TRBV27
abundance: .
CDR3nt: TGTGCCAGCAGTTTATCGTGGAGGGGGCACTATGGCTACACCTTC
CDR3aa: CASSLSWRGHYGYTF

d_gene: TRBD1
len: 15
j_gene: TRBJ1-6
v_gene: TRBV11-2
abundance: many
CDR3nt: TGTGCCAGCAGCCGACAGGGCTCCTATAATTCACCCCTCCACTTT
CDR3aa: CASSRQGSYNSPLHF

d_gene: .
len: 14
j_gene: TRBJ1-5
v_gene: TRBV11-2
abundance: many
CDR3nt: TGTGCCAGCAGCCCGCAGGCAGGGACACAGCCCCAGCATTTT
CDR3aa: CASSPQAGTQPQHF

d_gene: TRBD2
len: 16
j_gene: TRBJ2-2
v_gene: TRBV4-1
abundance: .
CDR3nt: TGCGCCAGCAGCCAAGGCCTAGCGGGGGTAGGGGGGGAGCTGTTTTTT
CDR3aa: CASSQGLAGVGGELFF

d_gene: TRBD2
len: 16
j_gene: TRBJ2-1
v_gene: TRBV18
abundance: .
CDR3nt: TGTGCCAACTCACCCCTTCTAGCGGGGGCATACAATGAGCAGTTCTTC
CDR3aa: CANSPLLAGAYNEQFF

d_gene: .
len: 13
j_gene: TRBJ1-1
v_gene: TRBV2
abundance: once
CDR3nt: TGTGCCAGCATTAATGAAAAGAACACTGAAGCTTTCTTC
CDR3aa: CASINEKNTEAFF

d_gene: .
len: 15
j_gene: TRBJ2-1
v_gene: TRBV6-1
abundance: .
CDR3nt: TGTGCCAACAGTGAAACTAGCCACAGCCAGAATGAGCAGTTCTTC
CDR3aa: CANSETSHSQNEQFF

d_gene: .
len: 18
j_gene: TRBJ2-7
v_gene: TRBV5-1
abundance: .
CDR3nt: TGCGCCAGCAGCTTAGGGCAGGGTGGGTTGCCGGGTCCTGGCGAGCAGTACTTC
CDR3aa: CASSLGQGGLPGPGEQYF

d_gene: .
len: 19
j_gene: TRBJ1-6
v_gene: TRBV20-1
abundance: once
CDR3nt: TGCAGTGCTAGAGACCTCACGAAGGGCAGGAGCTCCTATAATTCACCCCTCCACTTT
CDR3aa: CSARDLTKGRSSYNSPLHF

d_gene: TRBD1
len: 13
j_gene: TRBJ2-5
v_gene: TRBV5-1
abundance: few
CDR3nt: TGCGCCAGCAGCATCGGGACAGAAGAGACCCAGTACTTC
CDR3aa: CASSIGTEETQYF

d_gene: TRBD2
len: 15
j_gene: TRBJ2-1
v_gene: TRBV12-3/TRBV12-4
abundance: many
CDR3nt: TGTGCCAGCAGTTCAAGCGGGGGGAAGGGGCCTGAGCAGTTCTTC
CDR3aa: CASSSSGGKGPEQFF

d_gene: .
len: 14
j_gene: TRBJ2-7
v_gene: TRBV18
abundance: few
CDR3nt: TGTGCCAGCTCACCAAGTCCAAAAACCTACGAGCAGTACTTC
CDR3aa: CASSPSPKTYEQYF